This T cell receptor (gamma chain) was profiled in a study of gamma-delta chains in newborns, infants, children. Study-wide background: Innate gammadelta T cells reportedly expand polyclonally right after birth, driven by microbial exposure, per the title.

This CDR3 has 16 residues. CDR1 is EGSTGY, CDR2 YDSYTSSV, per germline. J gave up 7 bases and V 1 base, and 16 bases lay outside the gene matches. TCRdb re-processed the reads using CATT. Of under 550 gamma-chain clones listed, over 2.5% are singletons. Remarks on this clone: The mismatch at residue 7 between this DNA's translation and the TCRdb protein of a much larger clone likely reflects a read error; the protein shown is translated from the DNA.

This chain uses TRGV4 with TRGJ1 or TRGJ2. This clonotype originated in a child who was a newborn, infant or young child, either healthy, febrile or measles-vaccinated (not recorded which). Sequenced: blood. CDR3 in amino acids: CATWDGWGKFCYKKLF. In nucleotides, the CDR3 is TGTGCCACCTGGGATGGCTGGGGGAAATTTTGCTATAAGAAACTCTTT.